The rows below give T cell receptor beta chains drawn from one sample of a study of blood T cell repertoires in COVID-19. The repertoire was sequenced with immunoSEQ multiplex PCR; TCRdb's copy has only in-frame clones and lacks some. The table has 150,000 to 200,000 clones, nearly 90% seen once. Sequenced input: peripheral blood. The receptor set was obtained from a man aged 50 to 60 with acute or convalescent COVID-19. CDR3s include the opening cysteine and the closing phenylalanine or tryptophan. Fields, in order: D gene, clone size, V gene, J gene, CDR3 protein, CDR3 DNA. D genes are given only for firm matches. For some rows the clone size is stated as once, few or many, or as a class when expanded; others skip it.

D gene: TRBD1
clone size: .
V gene: TRBV7-3
J gene: TRBJ2-1
CDR3 protein: CASSLGQAYSYNEQFF
CDR3 DNA: TGTGCCAGCAGCTTGGGACAGGCTTACTCCTACAATGAGCAGTTCTTC

D gene: TRBD2
clone size: .
V gene: TRBV3-1/TRBV3-2
J gene: TRBJ2-5
CDR3 protein: CASSQTGLAGRQETQYF
CDR3 DNA: TGTGCCAGCAGCCAAACCGGACTAGCGGGGAGACAAGAGACCCAGTACTTC

D gene: .
clone size: .
V gene: TRBV28
J gene: TRBJ1-2
CDR3 protein: CASSPLYYGYTF
CDR3 DNA: TGTGCCAGCAGTCCCCTTTACTATGGCTACACCTTC

D gene: .
clone size: .
V gene: TRBV11-2
J gene: TRBJ2-1
CDR3 protein: CASSHRTVNEQFF
CDR3 DNA: TGTGCCAGCAGCCACAGGACAGTAAATGAGCAGTTCTTC

D gene: TRBD1
clone size: .
V gene: TRBV7-3
J gene: TRBJ1-2
CDR3 protein: CASSLTAGTGAYGYTF
CDR3 DNA: TGTGCCAGCAGCTTAACGGCCGGGACAGGGGCCTATGGCTACACCTTC

D gene: .
clone size: .
V gene: TRBV19
J gene: TRBJ1-2
CDR3 protein: CASTANYGYTF
CDR3 DNA: TGTGCCAGTACCGCGAACTATGGCTACACCTTC

D gene: TRBD1
clone size: .
V gene: TRBV19
J gene: TRBJ1-5
CDR3 protein: CASSKGARSNQPQHF
CDR3 DNA: TGTGCCAGTAGTAAGGGGGCGCGTAGCAATCAGCCCCAGCATTTT

D gene: .
clone size: .
V gene: TRBV12-3/TRBV12-4
J gene: TRBJ2-7
CDR3 protein: CASRSDSSYEQYF
CDR3 DNA: TGTGCCAGCAGATCGGACAGCTCCTACGAGCAGTACTTC

D gene: .
clone size: .
V gene: TRBV5-4
J gene: TRBJ2-3
CDR3 protein: CASSLSSGTDTQYF
CDR3 DNA: TGTGCCAGCAGCTTGTCTAGCGGCACAGATACGCAGTATTTT

D gene: TRBD2
clone size: .
V gene: TRBV11-2
J gene: TRBJ2-2
CDR3 protein: CASSRTSGLNTGELFF
CDR3 DNA: TGTGCCAGCAGCCGGACTAGCGGACTGAACACCGGGGAGCTGTTTTTT

D gene: TRBD2
clone size: few
V gene: TRBV2
J gene: TRBJ2-7
CDR3 protein: CASNWEGEQYF
CDR3 DNA: TGTGCCAGCAATTGGGAGGGGGAGCAGTACTTC

D gene: TRBD1
clone size: .
V gene: TRBV18
J gene: TRBJ1-1
CDR3 protein: CASSPRATGDTEAFF
CDR3 DNA: TGTGCCAGCTCACCGAGGGCAACAGGGGACACTGAAGCTTTCTTT

D gene: .
clone size: .
V gene: TRBV6-5
J gene: TRBJ2-2
CDR3 protein: CASSWYETGELFF
CDR3 DNA: TGTGCCAGCAGTTGGTACGAGACCGGGGAGCTGTTTTTT

D gene: .
clone size: .
V gene: TRBV10-3
J gene: TRBJ1-2
CDR3 protein: CAISGPPGAGYGYTF
CDR3 DNA: TGTGCCATCAGTGGCCCCCCAGGGGCCGGTTATGGCTACACCTTC

D gene: .
clone size: .
V gene: TRBV19
J gene: TRBJ1-5
CDR3 protein: CASSIGRNQPQHF
CDR3 DNA: TGTGCCAGTAGTATAGGCAGAAATCAGCCCCAGCATTTT